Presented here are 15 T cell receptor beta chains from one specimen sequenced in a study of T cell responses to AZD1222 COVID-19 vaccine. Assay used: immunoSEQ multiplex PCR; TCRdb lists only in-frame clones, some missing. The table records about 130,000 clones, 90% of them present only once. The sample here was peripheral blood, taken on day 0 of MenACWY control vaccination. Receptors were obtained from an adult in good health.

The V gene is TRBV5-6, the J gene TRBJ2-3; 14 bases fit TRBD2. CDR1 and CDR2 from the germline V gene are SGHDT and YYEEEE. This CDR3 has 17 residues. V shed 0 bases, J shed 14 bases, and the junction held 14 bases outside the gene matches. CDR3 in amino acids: CASSLGLPGLAGAPWYF. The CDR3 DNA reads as TGTGCCAGCAGCTTGGGCCTGCCGGGACTAGCGGGGGCCCCGTGGTATTTT.

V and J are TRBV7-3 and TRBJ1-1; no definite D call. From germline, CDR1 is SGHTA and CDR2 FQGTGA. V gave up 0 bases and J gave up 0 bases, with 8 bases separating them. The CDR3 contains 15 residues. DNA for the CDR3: TGTGCCAGCAGCTTAACTAGGGCAGTGAACACTGAAGCTTTCTTT. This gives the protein CASSLTRAVNTEAFF. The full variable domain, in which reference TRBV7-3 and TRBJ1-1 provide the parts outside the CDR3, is GAGVSQTPSNKVTEKGKYVELRCDPISGHTALYWYRQSLGQGPEFLIYFQGTGAADDSGLPNDRFFAVRPEGSVSTLKIQRTERGDSAVYLCASSLTRAVNTEAFFGQGTRLTVV.

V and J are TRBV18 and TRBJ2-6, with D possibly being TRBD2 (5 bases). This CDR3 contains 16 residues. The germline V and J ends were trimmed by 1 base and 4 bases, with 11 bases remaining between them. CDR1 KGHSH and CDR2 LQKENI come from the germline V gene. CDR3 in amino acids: CASSPLRAGGANVLTF. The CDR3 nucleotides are TGTGCCAGCTCACCACTGAGGGCGGGCGGGGCCAACGTCCTGACTTTC.

The DNA for the CDR3 is TGTGCCAGCAGTGAACCGGGACTCTTGGGCGAGCAGTACTTC. This translates into CASSEPGLLGEQYF. The chain joins TRBV6-1 to TRBJ2-7, with a possible D match to TRBD2 (6 bases). The germline gives CDR1 MNHNS, CDR2 SASEGT. The CDR3 loop spans 14 amino acids. Trimming cost V 2 bases and J 6 bases, with 14 bases left between them.

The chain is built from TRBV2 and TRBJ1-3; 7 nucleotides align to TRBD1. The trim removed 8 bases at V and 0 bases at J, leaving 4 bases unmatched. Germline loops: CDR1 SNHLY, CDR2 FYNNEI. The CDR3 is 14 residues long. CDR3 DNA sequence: TGTGCCAGCGGGAGGGACAGCTCTGGAAACACCATATATTTT. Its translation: CASGRDSSGNTIYF.

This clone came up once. The CDR3 coding sequence is TGTGCCAGCAGTCTAGGACTATCGGACTCCTACGAGCAGTACTTC. As protein: CASSLGLSDSYEQYF. The genes are TRBV27 and TRBJ2-7, with D possibly TRBD2 on 6 matching bases. The CDR3 extends over 15 amino acids. V lost 5 bases and J 0 bases, leaving 14 bases between the germline ends. Germline V gives CDR1 MNHEY, CDR2 SMNVEV (reference sequence).

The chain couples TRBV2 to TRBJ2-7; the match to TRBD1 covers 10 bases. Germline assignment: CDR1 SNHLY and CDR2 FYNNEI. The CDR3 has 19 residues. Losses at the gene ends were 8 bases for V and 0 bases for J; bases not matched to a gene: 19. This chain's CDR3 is CASDGDSGTGESRSYEQYV. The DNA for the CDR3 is TGTGCCAGCGACGGAGATTCCGGGACAGGGGAGAGTCGCTCCTACGAGCAGTACGTC.

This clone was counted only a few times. For the CDR3, the DNA is TGTGCCAGCAGTTATGCGGGAGAAGGCACCGGGGAGCTGTTTTTT. This gives the protein CASSYAGEGTGELFF. The chain employs TRBV6-5 and TRBJ2-2; 7 bases match TRBD2. Looked up from germline, CDR1 is MNHEY and CDR2 is SVGAGI. V lost 3 bases to trimming and J lost 4 bases; unmatched junction nucleotides: 5. The CDR3 contains 15 residues.

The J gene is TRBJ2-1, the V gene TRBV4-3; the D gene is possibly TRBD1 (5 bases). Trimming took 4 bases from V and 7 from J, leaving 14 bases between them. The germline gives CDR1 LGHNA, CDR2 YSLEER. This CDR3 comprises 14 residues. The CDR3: CASSLMTDSNEQFF. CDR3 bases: TGCGCCAGCAGCCTTATGACAGACTCTAATGAGCAGTTCTTC.

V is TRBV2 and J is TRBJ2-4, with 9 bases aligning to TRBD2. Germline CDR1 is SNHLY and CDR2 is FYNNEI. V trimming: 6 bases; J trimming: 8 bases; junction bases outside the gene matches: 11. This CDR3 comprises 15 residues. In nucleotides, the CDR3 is TGTGCCAGCAGGGTCAGGGGACTAGCTGGGGACATTCAGTACTTC. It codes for CASRVRGLAGDIQYF.

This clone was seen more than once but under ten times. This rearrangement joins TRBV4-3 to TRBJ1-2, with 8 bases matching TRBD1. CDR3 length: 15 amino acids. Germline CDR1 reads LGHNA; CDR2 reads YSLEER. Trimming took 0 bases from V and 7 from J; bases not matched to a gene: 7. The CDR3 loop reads CASSQDWTGRSGYTF. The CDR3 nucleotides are TGCGCCAGCAGCCAAGATTGGACAGGGAGATCTGGCTACACCTTC.

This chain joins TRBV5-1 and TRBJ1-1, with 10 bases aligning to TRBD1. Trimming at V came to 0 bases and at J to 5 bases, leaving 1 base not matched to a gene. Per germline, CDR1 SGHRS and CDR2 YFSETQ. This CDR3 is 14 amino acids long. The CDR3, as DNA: TGCGCCAGCAGCTTGGGACAGGGGGCAACTGAAGCTTTCTTT. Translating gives CASSLGQGATEAFF. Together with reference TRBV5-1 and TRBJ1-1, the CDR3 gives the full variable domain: KAGVTQTPRYLIKTRGQQVTLSCSPISGHRSVSWYQQTPGQGLQFLFEYFSETQRNKGNFPGRFSGRQFSNSRSEMNVSTLELGDSALYLCASSLGQGATEAFFGQGTRLTVV.

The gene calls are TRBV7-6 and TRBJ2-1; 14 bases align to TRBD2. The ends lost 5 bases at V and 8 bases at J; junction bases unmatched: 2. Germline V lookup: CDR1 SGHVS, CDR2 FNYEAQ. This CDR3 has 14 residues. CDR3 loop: CASSRGLAGDEQFF. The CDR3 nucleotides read TGTGCCAGCAGCCGGGGACTAGCGGGAGATGAGCAGTTCTTC.

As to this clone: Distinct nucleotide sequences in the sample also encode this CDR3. In DNA form, the CDR3 reads TGTGCCAGCAGTTTCGACAGGGGGCTTGGCGAAGCTTTCTTT. Translating it yields CASSFDRGLGEAFF. The V and J genes are TRBV6-5 and TRBJ1-1, with 10 bases aligning to TRBD1. V lost 4 bases and J lost 8; bases outside the gene matches: 7. The CDR3 has 14 residues. Germline V gene data show CDR1 as MNHEY and CDR2 as SVGAGI.

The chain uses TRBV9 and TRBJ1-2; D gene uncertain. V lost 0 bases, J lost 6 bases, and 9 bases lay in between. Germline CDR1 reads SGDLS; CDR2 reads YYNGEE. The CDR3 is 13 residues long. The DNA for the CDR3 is TGTGCCAGCAGCGTAGTACGCAGTAATGGCTACACCTTC. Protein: CASSVVRSNGYTF.